One sample yielded the 27 T cell receptor beta chains listed below, sequenced in a study of cytomegalovirus exposure and HLA in healthy donors (TCRdb year 2017). Receptors were amplified or captured by the immunoSEQ multiplex PCR assay. For the multiplex PCR, a mixture combining 60 forward primers for TCR Vbeta segments and 13 reverse primers for TCR Jbeta segments was used. Imported from immuneACCESS, the table was reduced by TCRdb to in-frame sequences with V and J called. These copies leave out some clones; in studies compared against another copy, an unresolved V gene accounts for under half, and the cause of the remainder is not known. The sample table holds more than 110,000 clones, of which almost 85% were seen once. Approximately 1.5% of the sample lies in the top ten. The sample taken for sequencing was PBMCs. These TCRs come from a man aged 25-40 years in good health and CMV-seropositive.

This chain joins TRBV27 and TRBJ2-6; 8 bases are a match to TRBD1. The length of the CDR3 is 17 residues. V trimming: 1 base; J trimming: 2 bases; junction bases outside the gene matches: 4. Germline V gene lookup returns CDR1 MNHEY and CDR2 SMNVEV (reference sequence). CDR3 nucleotides: TGTGCCAGCAGTTTATGGCAGGGGGCGCCTGGGGCCAACGTCCTGACTTTC. The encoded protein is CASSLWQGAPGANVLTF.

The chain employs TRBV5-1 and TRBJ1-5; the D gene is possibly TRBD1 (5 bases). The CDR3 runs to 14 residues. Germline V gene data show CDR1 as SGHRS and CDR2 as YFSETQ. Between the trimmed V and J ends, which lost 2 bases and 5 bases, there was a span of 11 bases. CDR3 residues: CASSFSGLDQPQHF. CDR3 nucleotide sequence: TGCGCCAGCAGCTTTTCAGGGTTGGATCAGCCCCAGCATTTT.

V and J are TRBV7-9 and TRBJ2-2, with 9 bases that match TRBD2. With 5 bases clipped from V and 5 bases from J, the junction kept 6 bases outside the gene matches. From germline, CDR1 is SEHNR and CDR2 FQNEAQ (reference sequence). The length of the CDR3 is 15 residues. Written as DNA, the CDR3 is TGTGCCAGCAGCCGGCTAGCGGGGATTACCGGGGAGCTGTTTTTT. It translates to CASSRLAGITGELFF. The whole variable domain, remainder taken from reference TRBV7-9 and TRBJ2-2, is DTGVSQNPRHKITKRGQNVTFRCDPISEHNRLYWYRQTLGQGPEFLTYFQNEAQLEKSRLLSDRFSAERPKGSFSTLEIQRTEQGDSAMYLCASSRLAGITGELFFGEGSRLTVL.

This rearrangement joins TRBV7-2 to TRBJ2-7; 9 positions agree with TRBD1. CDR1 is SGHTA, CDR2 FQGNSA, per germline. The CDR3 totals 15 residues. The junction had 9 bases not matched to a gene; V was cut back by 6 bases and J by 3 bases. The CDR3 DNA is TGTGCCAGCAGTCCTACAGGGGGCTGGAACTACGAGCAGTACTTC. Its translation: CASSPTGGWNYEQYF. Supplemented by reference TRBV7-2 and TRBJ2-7, the full variable domain reads GAGVSQSPSNKVTEKGKDVELRCDPISGHTALYWYRQSLGQGLEFLIYFQGNSAPDKSGLPSDRFSAERTGGSVSTLTIQRTQQEDSAVYLCASSPTGGWNYEQYFGPGTRLTVT.

The chain uses TRBV28 and TRBJ1-4; D possibly corresponds to TRBD1 (6 bases). The germline V gene has CDR1 MDHEN and CDR2 SYDVKM. The V end was cut by 6 bases, the J end by 8 bases, with 16 bases between. CDR3 size: 14 residues. CDR3 in amino acids: CASSPTGNGEKLFF. The CDR3 nucleotides read TGTGCCAGCAGCCCAACAGGGAATGGCGAAAAACTGTTTTTT.

This chain joins TRBV28 and TRBJ2-3; maybe TRBD1 (6 bases). The germline V gene encodes CDR1 MDHEN and CDR2 SYDVKM. Trimming cost V 5 bases and J 3 bases, with 15 bases left between them. The CDR3 has 15 amino acids. The CDR3 is CASSPTGLLTDTQYF. The DNA for the CDR3 is TGTGCCAGCAGTCCGACAGGCCTATTGACAGATACGCAGTATTTT.

The chain has TRBV18 and TRBJ1-4; 9 bases agree with TRBD1. V gave up 3 bases and J gave up 7 bases; unmatched junction bases: 3. Germline V gene data show CDR1 as KGHSH and CDR2 as LQKENI. The CDR3 sequence is 14 residues long. This CDR3 reads CASSPGQGGEKLFF. For the CDR3, the DNA is TGTGCCAGCTCACCGGGACAGGGAGGTGAAAAACTGTTTTTT.

The V and J genes are TRBV7-6 and TRBJ2-2; D is unresolved. The CDR3 is 13 amino acids. CDR1 and CDR2 from the germline V gene are SGHVS and FNYEAQ. V lost 5 bases and J lost 1, with 5 bases in between. The CDR3 sequence is CASSPQNTGELFF. Here the CDR3 DNA reads TGTGCCAGCAGCCCCCAGAACACCGGGGAGCTGTTTTTT.

The chain recombines TRBV14 with TRBJ1-2; weak D call: TRBD1 (5 bases). The CDR3 runs 18 residues. Germline CDR1 reads SGHDN; CDR2 reads FVKESK. Trimming took 1 base from V and 3 from J, leaving 21 bases between them. This CDR3 is CASSQALAVMGLDYGYTF. CDR3 sequence (DNA): TGTGCCAGCAGCCAAGCCCTCGCGGTGATGGGGCTGGACTATGGCTACACCTTC.

The chain has TRBV28 and TRBJ1-5; 9 bases agree with TRBD1. From germline, CDR1 is MDHEN and CDR2 SYDVKM. The CDR3 is 15 amino acids. Trimming removed 7 bases from V and 1 base from J; junction bases left unmatched: 5. CDR3 nucleotide sequence: TGTGCCAGCAATACAGGGGGCGCGAGCAATCAGCCCCAGCATTTT. Translated: CASNTGGASNQPQHF.

The chain is built from TRBV28 and TRBJ2-1; 7 nucleotides match TRBD2. Germline V gene data show CDR1 as MDHEN and CDR2 as SYDVKM. The CDR3 loop spans 16 amino acids. J was trimmed by 5 bases and V by 4 bases; bases with no gene match: 11. DNA for the CDR3: TGTGCCAGCAGTTCCCCCCTCGCGGGAGTCCACAATGAGCAGTTCTTC. The encoded protein is CASSSPLAGVHNEQFF.

This rearrangement joins TRBV18 to TRBJ2-1; 7 nucleotides match TRBD1. The CDR3 contains 17 residues. The germline V gene encodes CDR1 KGHSH and CDR2 LQKENI. The V gene end was trimmed by 3 bases and the J gene end by 7 bases; junction bases not matched to a gene: 15. CDR3 nucleotide sequence: TGTGCCAGCTCACCTCAGACAGGGTTGGTGACTCGGAATGAGCAGTTCTTC. Residues: CASSPQTGLVTRNEQFF.

The chain joins TRBV5-1 to TRBJ2-7; perhaps TRBD2 as D (5 bases). Between the trimmed V and J ends, which lost 0 bases and 0 bases, there was a span of 10 bases. CDR1 is SGHRS, CDR2 YFSETQ, per germline. The CDR3 consists of 15 residues. The CDR3 sequence: CASSLEEGPSYEQYF. In DNA form, the CDR3 reads TGCGCCAGCAGCTTGGAAGAGGGTCCCTCCTACGAGCAGTACTTC.

The chain recombines TRBV5-4 with TRBJ1-1; D is ambiguous. This CDR3 comprises 14 residues. The germline V and J ends were trimmed by 4 bases and 4 bases, with 14 bases remaining between them. CDR1 is SGHNT, CDR2 YYREEE, per germline (reference sequence). CDR3 sequence (DNA): TGTGCCAGCAGCACAACACAGAGTGGCACTGAAGCTTTCTTT. Protein: CASSTTQSGTEAFF.

The sample holds a few counts of this clone. The chain has TRBV4-1 and TRBJ2-7; 14 bases align to TRBD2. The CDR3 contains 17 residues. V trimming: 3 bases; J trimming: 3 bases; junction bases outside the gene matches: 7. Germline values: CDR1 MGHRA, CDR2 YSYEKL. DNA for the CDR3: TGCGCCAGCAGCCAGGCCGGGACTAGCGGGAGTCTCTACGAGCAGTACTTC. It translates to CASSQAGTSGSLYEQYF.

V and J are TRBV15 and TRBJ1-1, with a tentative D call TRBD1 (6 bases). In germline, CDR1 is LNHNV, CDR2 YYDKDF (reference sequence). The CDR3 consists of 13 residues. The V and J ends lost 2 bases and 7 bases respectively, with 11 bases between them. This CDR3 reads CATSRRTGIEAFF. CDR3 DNA sequence: TGTGCCACCAGCAGACGTACAGGGATTGAAGCTTTCTTT.

The rearrangement links TRBV14 to TRBJ2-7; perhaps TRBD1 as D (5 bases). CDR3 length: 15 amino acids. Trimming left V 3 bases short and J 12 bases short, with 24 bases between. From germline, CDR1 is SGHDN and CDR2 FVKESK. CDR3: CASSQDTRPTIGLYF. CDR3 nucleotide sequence: TGTGCCAGCAGCCAGGACACCCGCCCGACCATCGGCTTGTACTTC.

The chain has TRBV28 and TRBJ2-7, with TRBD1 matching 8 bases. This CDR3 is built from 13 residues. Germline CDR1 reads MDHEN; CDR2 reads SYDVKM. Trimming removed 5 bases from V and 2 bases from J; junction bases left unmatched: 2. DNA of the CDR3: TGTGCCAGCAGTATGACAGGGGCCTACGAGCAGTACTTC. This encodes CASSMTGAYEQYF.

This clone was counted a few times. CDR3 protein: CASSSQGLAGDFYEQFF. The CDR3, as DNA: TGTGCCAGCAGCTCCCAAGGGCTAGCGGGAGATTTCTATGAGCAGTTCTTC. V is TRBV7-9 and J is TRBJ2-1; 10 bases align to TRBD2. The CDR3 loop spans 17 amino acids. The trim removed 4 bases at V and 8 bases at J, leaving 14 bases unmatched. Looked up from germline, CDR1 is SEHNR and CDR2 is FQNEAQ (reference sequence).

The J gene is TRBJ1-5, the V gene TRBV2; a weak D match, TRBD1 (5 bases). The V end lost 3 bases, the J end lost 9 bases, and 12 bases lay between the germline ends. CDR3 length: 13 amino acids. Germline CDR1 and CDR2: SNHLY and FYNNEI. DNA of the CDR3: TGTGCCAGCAGTGATGGAGAGGGACTGCCCCAGCATTTT. This encodes CASSDGEGLPQHF.

This clone was seen only a few times. The chain recombines TRBV6-5 with TRBJ1-5; the D gene is possibly TRBD1 (5 bases). From germline, CDR1 is MNHEY and CDR2 SVGAGI. V lost 5 bases, J lost 6 bases, and 11 bases lay in between. The CDR3 length is 13 residues. Written as DNA, the CDR3 is TGTGCCAGCAGTCATGGGGGGAGTCAGCCCCAGCATTTT. Amino acids: CASSHGGSQPQHF.

This clone was observed a handful of times. The V gene is TRBV2, the J gene TRBJ2-2; 8 nucleotides line up with TRBD1. Per germline, CDR1 SNHLY and CDR2 FYNNEI. V shed 2 bases, J shed 3 bases, and the junction held 2 bases outside the gene matches. There are 15 residues in the CDR3. The CDR3 is CASSELGQDTGELFF. CDR3 DNA: TGTGCCAGCAGTGAATTGGGACAGGACACCGGGGAGCTGTTTTTT. Full variable domain (rest looked up from reference TRBV2 and TRBJ2-2): EPEVTQTPSHQVTQMGQEVILRCVPISNHLYFYWYRQILGQKVEFLVSFYNNEISEKSEIFDDQFSVERPDGSNFTLKIRSTKLEDSAMYFCASSELGQDTGELFFGEGSRLTVL.

The genes are TRBV2 and TRBJ2-3; TRBD2 is a possible D gene (5 bases). Germline-derived CDR1 and CDR2 are SNHLY and FYNNEI. V lost 3 bases to trimming and J lost 6 bases, with 16 bases between them. There are 15 residues in the CDR3. The CDR3 DNA sequence: TGTGCCAGCAGTGAGGACGGAGGCCCCAACGATACGCAGTATTTT. As protein: CASSEDGGPNDTQYF.

The chain has TRBV7-2 and TRBJ2-5; 9 bases are shared with TRBD1. Germline V lookup: CDR1 SGHTA, CDR2 FQGNSA. V shed 2 bases and J 5 bases; nucleotides not matched to a gene: 3. This CDR3 is built from 14 residues. The DNA of the CDR3 is TGTGCCAGCAGCTTAAACAGGGGGCGGGAGACCCAGTACTTC. Protein: CASSLNRGRETQYF.

The rearrangement uses TRBV28 and TRBJ2-5, with 7 bases identical to TRBD2. The J call may be in error: the DNA end matches TRBJ2-7 better. Germline V gene sequence: CDR1 MDHEN, CDR2 SYDVKM. The CDR3 is 14 amino acids. CDR3 loop: CASTWEGEGYEQYF. The CDR3 coding sequence is TGTGCCAGCACTTGGGAGGGAGAGGGCTACGAGCAGTACTTC.

J is TRBJ1-2 and V is TRBV7-9; 7 positions match TRBD1. The CDR3 consists of 15 residues. Germline CDR1 is SEHNR and CDR2 is FQNEAQ (reference sequence). V gave up 2 bases and J gave up 4 bases; unmatched junction bases: 7. DNA for the CDR3: TGTGCCAGCAGCTTATCAGGGCAGGGGGGCTATGGCTACACCTTC. Amino acid sequence: CASSLSGQGGYGYTF.

This chain joins TRBV5-1 and TRBJ2-3; 9 bases are a match to TRBD2. The germline V gene encodes CDR1 SGHRS and CDR2 YFSETQ. This CDR3 contains 15 residues. Unmatched junction bases numbered 4, after V lost 1 base and J lost 4 bases. CDR3 in amino acids: CASSLISGGADTQYF. In DNA form, the CDR3 reads TGCGCCAGCAGCTTGATTAGCGGGGGCGCAGATACGCAGTATTTT.